This T cell receptor (beta chain) was identified in a study of T cell responses to AZD1222 COVID-19 vaccine. General study findings and limits: The repertoires were collected only after the peak T cell response. Among those given AZD1222, only six or seven were seropositive at baseline.

Turning to this clone: Its specificity is unknown.

TCRdb keeps only in-frame clones here, not all; method: immunoSEQ multiplex PCR. The table records some 150,000 clones, about 92% of them present only once. This CDR3 comprises 16 residues. The V gene's germline CDR1 is SGHTA and CDR2 FQGNSA. The ends were cut back, 6 bases at V and 3 bases at J, with 18 bases in the middle. The origin of this receptor is an adult in good health. The V call is TRBV7-2, the J call TRBJ1-5, with D unclear. Sequenced material: peripheral blood, taken on day 0 of AZD1222 vaccination. The CDR3 loop reads CASSSKTITHNQPQHF. The DNA for the CDR3 is TGTGCCAGCAGTTCCAAGACGATAACTCACAATCAGCCCCAGCATTTT.